This TCR beta chain was profiled in a study of siplizumab effects on memory and regulatory T cells. Clones were read by immunoSEQ multiplex PCR, and TCRdb kept only the in-frame ones, dropping some. The sample records roughly 100,000 clones, about 90% being singletons. The CDR3 runs 17 residues. V shed 3 bases and J shed 6 bases, with 21 bases lying between them. Per germline, CDR1 LNHDA and CDR2 SQIVND (reference sequence). What was sequenced was CD4+ T cells sorted from blood. This clonotype originated in a human donor in good health. The V gene is TRBV19, the J gene TRBJ1-5; D gene unclear. CDR3 sequence reads: CASSIPPRGNHGQPQHF. CDR3 nucleotides: TGTGCCAGTAGTATCCCCCCTCGAGGCAATCACGGTCAGCCCCAGCATTTT.